This T cell receptor beta chain came from a study of neurological immune-mediated disorders. Each CDR3 protein gets one entry after TCRdb re-called the 5' RACE reads with MiXCR. The table shows roughly 45,000 distinct CDR3 sequences, with around 13% occurring only once. In germline, CDR1 is SGDLS, CDR2 YYNGEE. The CDR3 has 14 amino acids. V was shortened by 0 bases and J by 3 bases, with 7 bases between the two germline ends. As to time point: longitudinal time-point 2. The sample holds many counts of this clonotype. The rearrangement links TRBV9 to TRBJ1-5, with a possible D match to TRBD1 (6 bases). The source of this sequence is a male donor with HTLV-1-associated myelopathy (HAM/TSP). Specimen: PBMCs. The CDR3 sequence: CASSVDRDNQPQHF. The CDR3 DNA reads TGTGCCAGCAGCGTAGACAGGGACAATCAGCCCCAGCATTTT.